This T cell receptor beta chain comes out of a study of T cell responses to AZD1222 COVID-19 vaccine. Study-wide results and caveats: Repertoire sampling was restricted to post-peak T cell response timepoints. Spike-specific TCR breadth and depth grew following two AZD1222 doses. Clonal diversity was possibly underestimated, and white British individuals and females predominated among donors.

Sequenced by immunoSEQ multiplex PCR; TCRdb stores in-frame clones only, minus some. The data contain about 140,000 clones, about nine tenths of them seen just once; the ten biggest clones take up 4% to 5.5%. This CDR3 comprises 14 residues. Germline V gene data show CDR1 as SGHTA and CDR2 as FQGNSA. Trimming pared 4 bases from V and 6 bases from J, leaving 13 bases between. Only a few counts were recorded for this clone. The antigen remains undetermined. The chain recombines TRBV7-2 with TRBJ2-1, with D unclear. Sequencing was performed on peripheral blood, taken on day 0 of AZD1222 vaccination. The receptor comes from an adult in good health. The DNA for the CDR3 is TGTGCCAGCAGCTCTGTTTGGGGTGGCAATGAGCAGTTCTTC. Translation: CASSSVWGGNEQFF.